What follows describes a single T cell receptor beta chain. The data were produced by immunoSEQ multiplex PCR, yet TCRdb's version contains in-frame clones alone and is incomplete. Among more than 200,000 clones listed, 85% to 95% were seen once. The sample comes from a study of blood T cell repertoires in COVID-19. Across roughly 25 US areas, participants ranged in age from about 18 to 100 years. Germline CDR1 is SEHNR and CDR2 is FQNEAQ (reference sequence). The CDR3 contains 14 residues. The V segment lost 6 bases and the J segment 3 bases; nucleotides outside the gene matches: 7. The sequencing input was PBMCs or T cells enriched from blood (not recorded which). The TCR was taken from a woman under 30 who had recovered from COVID-19. The chain links TRBV7-9 to TRBJ2-5; TRBD1 aligns across 7 bases. The CDR3 region is CASSKSTGKETQYF. CDR3 coding DNA: TGTGCCAGCAGTAAATCGACAGGGAAAGAGACCCAGTACTTC.